This TCR beta chain was recorded in a study of T and B cells in COVID-19 patients. Study in general: The recovered cohort's median age was roughly 34 years, versus about 63 years in active infection. Of roughly 22 active-infection patients, 12 were critically ill with mechanical ventilation or extracorporeal membrane oxygenation. General observations from the study: CD4+, regulatory T cell, CD8+ and sorted SARS-CoV-2-responsive or tetramer+ T cells were not yet sequenced.

Losses at the gene ends were 0 bases for V and 1 base for J; bases not matched to a gene: 3. CDR3 size: 15 residues. Looked up from germline, CDR1 is MNHEY and CDR2 is SVGAGI. BIOMED2 TRB-A/B primer pools were used in multiplex TRB PCR. TCRdb re-called the multiplex PCR reads through MiXCR, storing one row per CDR3 protein. Among around 8,700 distinct CDR3 sequences, roughly two fifths were seen once, and the ten largest hold approximately 50%. Each TRB amplification used about 230-550 ng of genomic DNA from blood. About this clonotype: The antigen is undetermined.

The chain has TRBV6-5 and TRBJ2-7; 7 bases line up with TRBD2. This receptor was taken from a human donor with active COVID-19. Sequenced sample: blood. In nucleotides, the CDR3 is TGTGCCAGCAGTTACTCCGGGGGGATTTCCTACGAGCAGTACTTC. Protein sequence: CASSYSGGISYEQYF.